The 16 T cell receptor beta chains below all came from one sample that was sequenced in a study of blood T cell repertoires in COVID-19. Generated by immunoSEQ multiplex PCR, the TCRdb table keeps only in-frame clones and is missing some. The table shows under 250,000 clones, with 84% occurring only once. Material for sequencing was peripheral blood. The origin of the receptors is a human donor in a cohort sampled during active COVID-19.

The rearrangement joins TRBV5-1 to TRBJ2-1; TRBD2 agrees at 8 bases. In germline, CDR1 is SGHRS, CDR2 YFSETQ. V dropped 6 bases and J dropped 0; count of bases not matched to a gene: 5. The CDR3 loop spans 15 amino acids. The CDR3 DNA follows: TGCGCCAGCAAAGAAGGACTAGCCTCCTACAATGAGCAGTTCTTC. The encoded protein is CASKEGLASYNEQFF.

The chain is built from TRBV28 and TRBJ2-7, with 11 positions matching TRBD2. The V gene's germline CDR1 is MDHEN and CDR2 SYDVKM. V lost 6 bases, J lost 5 bases, and 12 bases stayed unmatched. The CDR3 is 16 residues long. The CDR3 bases are TGTGCCAGCAGCGGGACTAGCGGAAAGCAGTACGACGAGCAGTACTTC. Translation gives CASSGTSGKQYDEQYF.

This clone was recorded a few times. The chain recombines TRBV27 with TRBJ2-2, with 12 bases identical to TRBD1. The ends lost 6 bases at V and 7 bases at J; junction bases unmatched: 3. CDR1 MNHEY and CDR2 SMNVEV come from the germline V gene (reference sequence). The CDR3 totals 14 residues. The CDR3 nucleotides read TGTGCCAGCAGGAGGGACAGGGGGCGCGGGGAGCTGTTTTTT. Translating gives CASRRDRGRGELFF.

The chain is built from TRBV11-3 and TRBJ2-7, with TRBD1 identical over 9 bases. Trimming removed 4 bases from V and 6 bases from J; junction bases left unmatched: 7. The CDR3 loop spans 14 amino acids. The germline V gene encodes CDR1 SGHNT and CDR2 YENEEA. The CDR3 spells CASSSGTGRSEQYF. Written as DNA, the CDR3 is TGTGCCAGCAGCTCCGGGACAGGGAGGTCCGAGCAGTACTTC.

J is TRBJ2-2 and V is TRBV30, with D possibly matching TRBD1 (5 bases). This CDR3 spans 16 amino acids. Germline V CDR1 and CDR2: GTSNPN, SVGIG (reference sequence). V lost 2 bases and J lost 0, with 13 bases in between. CDR3 sequence: CAWSPSRVANTGELFF. CDR3 DNA: TGTGCCTGGAGTCCCTCCAGGGTCGCGAACACCGGGGAGCTGTTTTTT. Full variable domain (missing parts from reference TRBV30 and TRBJ2-2): SQTIHQWPATLVQPVGSPLSLECTVEGTSNPNLYWYRQAAGRGLQLLFYSVGIGQISSEVPQNLSASRPQDRQFILSSKKLLLSDSGFYLCAWSPSRVANTGELFFGEGSRLTVL.

V gene TRBV13 combines with J gene TRBJ2-7, with TRBD2 as a possible D gene (5 bases). The CDR3 has 14 residues. The ends were cut back, 5 bases at V and 3 bases at J, with 14 bases in the middle. The germline V gene has CDR1 PRHDT and CDR2 FYEKMQ (reference sequence). DNA for the CDR3: TGTGCCAGCAGCACTGGACGGAGGAACTACGAGCAGTACTTC. It codes for CASSTGRRNYEQYF.

The V and J genes are TRBV5-5 and TRBJ2-3; D is ambiguous. This CDR3 has 16 residues. V was cut by 0 bases and J by 6 bases, with 17 bases left in between. CDR1 is SGHKS and CDR2 is YYEKEE in the germline V gene (reference sequence). The DNA for the CDR3 is TGTGCCAGCAGCTTGGTATCTCGACCCAACGGGGATACGCAGTATTTT. Its translation: CASSLVSRPNGDTQYF.

The J gene is TRBJ2-2, the V gene TRBV18; 8 positions match TRBD1. V lost 3 bases and J lost 5; bases outside the gene matches: 8. The germline V gene has CDR1 KGHSH and CDR2 LQKENI. This CDR3 comprises 16 residues. The CDR3 DNA reads as TGTGCCAGCTCACCGTATGGACAGGGTACTACCGGGGAGCTGTTTTTT. Residues: CASSPYGQGTTGELFF.

The chain links TRBV2 to TRBJ1-5; TRBD1 might be the D (6 bases). V gave up 1 base and J gave up 3 bases, with 13 bases separating them. This CDR3 contains 16 residues. In germline, CDR1 is SNHLY, CDR2 FYNNEI. DNA for the CDR3: TGTGCCAGCAGTGAAGGGGTCACAGGGAACAATCAGCCCCAGCATTTT. This sequence encodes CASSEGVTGNNQPQHF.

The chain links TRBV6-5 to TRBJ2-7; D gene uncertain. Germline CDR1 reads MNHEY; CDR2 reads SVGAGI. The length of the CDR3 is 15 residues. Trimming cost V 4 bases and J 0 bases, with 13 bases left between them. CDR3 coding DNA: TGTGCCAGCAGTTCCCTCCAGGTCGGCTCCTACGAGCAGTACTTC. Translation: CASSSLQVGSYEQYF.

This clone was seen more than once but under ten times. CDR3 DNA: TGTGCCAGCGCCAAGACAGGCCCTAATGAAAAACTGTTTTTT. Protein product: CASAKTGPNEKLFF. The genes are TRBV27 and TRBJ1-4; TRBD1 might be the D (6 bases). Germline CDR1 MNHEY, CDR2 SMNVEV (reference sequence). Trimming removed 8 bases at V and 3 bases at J, with 13 bases between. The CDR3 sequence is 14 residues long.

This clone was seen only once. The chain is built from TRBV28 and TRBJ1-2; 8 bases are shared with TRBD1. The trim removed 1 base at V and 2 bases at J, leaving 9 bases unmatched. CDR3 length equals 17 residues. The germline gives CDR1 MDHEN, CDR2 SYDVKM. The CDR3 protein is CASSLSRGRGMNYGYTF. The CDR3 DNA is TGTGCCAGCAGTTTATCCAGGGGGCGAGGAATGAACTATGGCTACACCTTC.

The CDR3 protein is CASSYSAGGAKEQYF. The DNA for the CDR3 is TGTGCCAGCAGTTACTCCGCGGGGGGCGCGAAGGAGCAGTACTTC. V usage is TRBV6-5 and J usage is TRBJ2-7; 8 nucleotides agree with TRBD2. Germline V gene data show CDR1 as MNHEY and CDR2 as SVGAGI. Trimming took 0 bases from V and 7 from J; bases not matched to a gene: 8. CDR3 size: 15 residues.

Here the CDR3 reads CASTWRQTVVDGYTF. The CDR3 DNA follows: TGTGCCAGCACCTGGAGACAGACAGTAGTCGATGGCTACACCTTC. The V and J genes are TRBV6-6 and TRBJ1-2, with a possible D match to TRBD1 (5 bases). The V gene's germline CDR1 is MNHNY and CDR2 SVGAGI (reference sequence). This CDR3 is built from 15 residues. The ends were cut back, 7 bases at V and 6 bases at J, with 21 bases in the middle.

The gene calls are TRBV11-2 and TRBJ1-5; the match to TRBD1 covers 7 bases. The V gene's germline CDR1 is SGHAT and CDR2 FQNNGV. The trim removed 5 bases at V and 3 bases at J, leaving 7 bases unmatched. There are 15 residues in the CDR3. The CDR3, as DNA: TGTGCCAGCAGCCTCGCAGGGGGTCTCAATCAGCCCCAGCATTTT. As protein: CASSLAGGLNQPQHF. Variable domain in full (rest from reference TRBV11-2 and TRBJ1-5): EAGVAQSPRYKIIEKRQSVAFWCNPISGHATLYWYQQILGQGPKLLIQFQNNGVVDDSQLPKDRFSAERLKGVDSTLKIQPAKLEDSAVYLCASSLAGGLNQPQHFGDGTRLSIL.

The chain employs TRBV6-6 and TRBJ2-5, with D perhaps TRBD2 (5 bases). The CDR3 spans 15 residues. V gave up 0 bases and J gave up 0 bases, with 8 bases separating them. The germline V gene encodes CDR1 MNHNY and CDR2 SVGAGI (reference sequence). CDR3 nucleotide sequence: TGTGCCAGCAGTTACTCATCGGGAAACCAAGAGACCCAGTACTTC. Translation gives CASSYSSGNQETQYF.